This T cell receptor (beta chain) was recovered during a study of identical twins. Overall study findings and caveats: The study based its conclusions on cross-sectional statistical analysis and did not follow the same donors. Out-of-frame sharing of TCR alpha in monozygotic twins was underestimated by models. Twins' excess sharing was less marked for out-of-frame beta sequences.

The V gene's germline CDR1 is MRHNA and CDR2 SNTAGT. There are 14 residues in the CDR3. V lost 0 bases and J lost 6, with 9 bases in between. Concerning this clonotype itself: The antigen remains unidentified.

In TCRdb, the 5' RACE reads were re-called with MiXCR into one record per CDR3 protein. Among about 280,000 distinct CDR3 sequences listed, about 8.9% were seen once. This sample also belongs to another study, concerning yellow fever vaccine responses in identical twins.

The rearrangement uses TRBV6-4 and TRBJ2-1; D unclear. This clonotype originated in a woman between 18 and 30 years old in good health. Material for sequencing was memory (CD45RO+) T cells sorted from blood. CDR3 in amino acids: CASSDSLGVNEQFF. Here the CDR3 DNA reads TGTGCCAGCAGTGACTCCCTAGGAGTCAATGAGCAGTTCTTC.